The subject of this entry is one T cell receptor (beta chain). Its antigen is unknown. These data are taken from a study of T cells after yellow fever vaccination. Whole-study context: Fractions with few cells were prepared using SMART-Seq v4 Ultra Low Input. Study-wide points: A limited proportion of clonotypes was detected within both the CD4 and CD8 compartments. Researchers report a weaker secondary response that nonetheless peaked faster, day 5 versus 15.

Trimming cost V 0 bases and J 6 bases, with 12 bases left between them. The CDR3 has 15 residues. CDR1 MGHRA and CDR2 YSYEKL come from the germline V gene. TCRdb passed the 5' RACE reads through MiXCR, listing each CDR3 protein once. The repertoire holds 340,000 or so distinct CDR3 sequences, with around 12% as singletons. This TCR was sampled from a man aged 18 to 35 who received the YFV17D yellow fever vaccine. The genes are TRBV4-1 and TRBJ1-5; D call uncertain. Material: CD4+ T cells sorted from PBMCs, obtained 15 days after the yellow fever booster vaccination. The CDR3 nucleotides read TGCGCCAGCAGCCAAGATCGAAGGTTAGGTCAGCCCCAGCATTTT. It translates to CASSQDRRLGQPQHF.